Described below is a single T cell receptor (beta chain) sequence and its context. Its specificity is unknown. The V and J ends lost 6 bases and 8 bases, in that order; junction bases with no gene match: 6. The germline gives CDR1 MDHEN, CDR2 SYDVKM. The CDR3 length is 13 residues. This sample was taken from a study of cytomegalovirus exposure and HLA in healthy donors. Regarding the study as a whole: Some TCR beta chains (roughly 160 of them) were listed as cytomegalovirus-associated. Per a later analysis, approximately 16,000 TCR beta sequences showed association with HLA alleles at 0.05 false discovery rate. It has been reported that TCR beta sequences accurately predicted the HLA-A and HLA-B alleles of most subjects.

In the PCR, 60 Vbeta and 13 Jbeta primers were used. TCRdb's table, derived via immunoSEQ multiplex PCR, lists solely in-frame clones and lacks some. This table holds roughly 200,000 clones, less than 90% found once. The chain joins TRBV28 to TRBJ1-4; 7 positions match TRBD1. The TCR was taken from a woman in her thirties in good health and CMV-seronegative. Material: PBMCs. CDR3 protein: CASRDRSGEKLFF. The CDR3 DNA is TGTGCCAGCAGGGACAGGTCGGGAGAAAAACTGTTTTTT.